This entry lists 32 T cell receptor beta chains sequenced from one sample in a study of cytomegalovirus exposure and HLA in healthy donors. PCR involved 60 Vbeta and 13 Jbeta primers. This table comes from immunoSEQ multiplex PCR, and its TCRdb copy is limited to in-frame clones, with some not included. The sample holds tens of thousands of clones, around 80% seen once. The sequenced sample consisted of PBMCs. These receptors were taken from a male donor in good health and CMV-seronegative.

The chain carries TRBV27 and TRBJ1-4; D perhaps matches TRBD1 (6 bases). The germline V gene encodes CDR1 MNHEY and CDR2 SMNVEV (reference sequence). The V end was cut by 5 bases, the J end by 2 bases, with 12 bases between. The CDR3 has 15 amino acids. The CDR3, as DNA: TGTGCCAGCAGTGCAAACAGGGTGACTAATGAAAAACTGTTTTTT. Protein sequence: CASSANRVTNEKLFF. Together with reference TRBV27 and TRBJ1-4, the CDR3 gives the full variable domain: EAQVTQNPRYLITVTGKKLTVTCSQNMNHEYMSWYRQDPGLGLRQIYYSMNVEVTDKGDVPEGYKVSRKEKRNFPLILESPSPNQTSLYFCASSANRVTNEKLFFGSGTQLSVL.

The CDR3 DNA reads as TGCGCCAGCAGCCCCGGACTAGCGGGGGGGCAAGAGCAGTTCTTC. As protein: CASSPGLAGGQEQFF. V and J are TRBV5-1 and TRBJ2-1; 15 nucleotides match TRBD2. Germline loops: CDR1 SGHRS, CDR2 YFSETQ. This CDR3 is built from 15 residues. J gave up 10 bases and V 4 bases, and 6 bases lay outside the gene matches.

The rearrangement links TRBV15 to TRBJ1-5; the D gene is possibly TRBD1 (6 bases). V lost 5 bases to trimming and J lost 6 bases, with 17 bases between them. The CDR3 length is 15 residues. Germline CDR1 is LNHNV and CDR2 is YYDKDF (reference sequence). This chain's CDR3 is CATSQDGGRGQPQHF. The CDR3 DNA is TGTGCCACCAGCCAGGACGGGGGGCGGGGTCAGCCCCAGCATTTT.

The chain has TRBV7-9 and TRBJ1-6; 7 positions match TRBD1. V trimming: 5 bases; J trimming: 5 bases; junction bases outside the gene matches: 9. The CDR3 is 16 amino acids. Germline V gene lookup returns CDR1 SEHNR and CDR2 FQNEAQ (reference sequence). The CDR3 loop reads CASSRRSGGNNSPLHF. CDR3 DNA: TGTGCCAGCAGCCGACGGTCAGGGGGTAATAATTCACCCCTCCACTTT.

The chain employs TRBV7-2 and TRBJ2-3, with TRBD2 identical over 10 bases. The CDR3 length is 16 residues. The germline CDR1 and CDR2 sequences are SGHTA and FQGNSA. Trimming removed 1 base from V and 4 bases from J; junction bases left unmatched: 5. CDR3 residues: CASSLVSGGASDTQYF. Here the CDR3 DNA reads TGTGCCAGCAGCTTAGTGAGCGGGGGGGCGTCAGATACGCAGTATTTT.

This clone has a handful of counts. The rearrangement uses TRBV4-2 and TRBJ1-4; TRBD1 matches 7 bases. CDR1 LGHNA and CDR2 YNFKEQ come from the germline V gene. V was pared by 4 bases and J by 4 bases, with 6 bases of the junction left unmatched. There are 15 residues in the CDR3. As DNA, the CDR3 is TGTGCCAGCAGCCCCGTCGGGACAGATAATGAAAAACTGTTTTTT. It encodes CASSPVGTDNEKLFF.

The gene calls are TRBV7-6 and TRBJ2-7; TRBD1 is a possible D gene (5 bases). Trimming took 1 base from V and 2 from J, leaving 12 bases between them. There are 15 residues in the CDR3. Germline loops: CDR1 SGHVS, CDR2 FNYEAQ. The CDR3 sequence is CASSLEVGRTYEQYF. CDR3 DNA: TGTGCCAGCAGCTTAGAAGTGGGGCGCACCTACGAGCAGTACTTC.

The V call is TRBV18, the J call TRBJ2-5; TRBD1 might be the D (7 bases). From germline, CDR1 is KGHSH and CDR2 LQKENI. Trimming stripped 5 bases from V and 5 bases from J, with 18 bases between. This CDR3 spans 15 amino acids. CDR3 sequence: CASSKKTGTQETQYF. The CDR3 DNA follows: TGTGCCAGCTCAAAGAAGACAGGGACTCAGGAGACCCAGTACTTC.

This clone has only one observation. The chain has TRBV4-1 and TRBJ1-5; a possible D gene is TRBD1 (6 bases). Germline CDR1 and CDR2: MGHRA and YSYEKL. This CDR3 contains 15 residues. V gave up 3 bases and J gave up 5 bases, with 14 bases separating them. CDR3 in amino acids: CASSQVQGMDQPQHF. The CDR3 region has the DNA TGCGCCAGCAGCCAGGTACAGGGTATGGATCAGCCCCAGCATTTT.

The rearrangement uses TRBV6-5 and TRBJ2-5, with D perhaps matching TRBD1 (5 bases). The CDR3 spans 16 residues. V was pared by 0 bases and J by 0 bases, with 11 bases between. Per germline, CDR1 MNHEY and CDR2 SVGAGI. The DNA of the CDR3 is TGTGCCAGCAGTTACTCGGTCAGGGCCCACCAAGAGACCCAGTACTTC. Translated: CASSYSVRAHQETQYF.

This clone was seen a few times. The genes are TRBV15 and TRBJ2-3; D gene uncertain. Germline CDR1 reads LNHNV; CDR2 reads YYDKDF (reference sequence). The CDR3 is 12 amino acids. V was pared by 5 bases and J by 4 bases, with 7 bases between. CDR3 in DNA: TGTGCCACCAGCCCCCGGGCAGATACGCAGTATTTT. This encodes CATSPRADTQYF.

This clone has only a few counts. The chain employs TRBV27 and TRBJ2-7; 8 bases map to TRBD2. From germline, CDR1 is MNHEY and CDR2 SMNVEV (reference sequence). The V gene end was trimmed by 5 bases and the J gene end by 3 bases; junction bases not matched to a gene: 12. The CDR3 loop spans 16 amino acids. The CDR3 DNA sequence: TGTGCCAGCAGTCCGAGCCTCAATAGCGGGGTCTACGAGCAGTACTTC. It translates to CASSPSLNSGVYEQYF.

The CDR3 region has the DNA TGCGCCAGCAGCTTGGGGATTTCTAGCGCTACGCAGTATTTT. As protein: CASSLGISSATQYF. The chain links TRBV5-1 to TRBJ2-3; weak D call: TRBD2 (6 bases). The germline V gene has CDR1 SGHRS and CDR2 YFSETQ. The V end lost 0 bases, the J end lost 8 bases, and 13 bases lay between the germline ends. CDR3 length: 14 residues.

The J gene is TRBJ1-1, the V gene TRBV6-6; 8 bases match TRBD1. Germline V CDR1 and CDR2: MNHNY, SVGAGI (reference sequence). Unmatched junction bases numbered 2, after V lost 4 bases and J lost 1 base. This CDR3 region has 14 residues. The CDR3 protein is CASSFRGRNTEAFF. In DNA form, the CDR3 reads TGTGCCAGCAGTTTCAGGGGGCGGAACACTGAAGCTTTCTTT.

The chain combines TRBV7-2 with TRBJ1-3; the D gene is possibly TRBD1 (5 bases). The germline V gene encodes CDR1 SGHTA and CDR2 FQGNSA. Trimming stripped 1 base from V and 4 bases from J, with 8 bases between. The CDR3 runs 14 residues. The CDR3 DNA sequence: TGTGCCAGCAGCTTAGTCGGACAAGGAAACACCATATATTTT. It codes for CASSLVGQGNTIYF.

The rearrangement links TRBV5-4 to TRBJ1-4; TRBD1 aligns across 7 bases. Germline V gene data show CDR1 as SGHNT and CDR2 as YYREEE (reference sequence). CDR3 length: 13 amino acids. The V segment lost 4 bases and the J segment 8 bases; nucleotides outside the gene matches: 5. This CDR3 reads CASSLRGEEKLFF. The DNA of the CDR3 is TGTGCCAGCAGCCTCAGGGGGGAAGAAAAACTGTTTTTT.

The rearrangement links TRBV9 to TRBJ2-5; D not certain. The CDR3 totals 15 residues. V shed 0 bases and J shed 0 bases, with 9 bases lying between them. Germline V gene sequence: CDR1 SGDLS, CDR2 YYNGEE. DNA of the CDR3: TGTGCCAGCAGCGTAGCCCCCCGGGACCAAGAGACCCAGTACTTC. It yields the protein CASSVAPRDQETQYF.

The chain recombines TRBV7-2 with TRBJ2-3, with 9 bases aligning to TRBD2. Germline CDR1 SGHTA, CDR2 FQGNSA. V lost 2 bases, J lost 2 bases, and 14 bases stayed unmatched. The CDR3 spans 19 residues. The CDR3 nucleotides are TGTGCCAGCAGCTTACGGCGGGGCCTACGCGGGGGGGACACAGATACGCAGTATTTT. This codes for CASSLRRGLRGGDTDTQYF.

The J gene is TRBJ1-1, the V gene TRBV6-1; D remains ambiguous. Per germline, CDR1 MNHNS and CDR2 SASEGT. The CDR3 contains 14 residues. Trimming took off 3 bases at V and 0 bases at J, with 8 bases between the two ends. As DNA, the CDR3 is TGTGCCAGCAGTGAGGCATCCATGAACACTGAAGCTTTCTTT. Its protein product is CASSEASMNTEAFF.

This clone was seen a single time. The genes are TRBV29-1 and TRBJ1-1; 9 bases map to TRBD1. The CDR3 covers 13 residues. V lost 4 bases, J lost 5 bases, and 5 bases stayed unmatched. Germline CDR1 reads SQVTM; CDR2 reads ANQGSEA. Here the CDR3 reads CSVARGTGTEAFF. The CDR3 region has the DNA TGCAGCGTTGCGAGGGGGACAGGGACTGAAGCTTTCTTT. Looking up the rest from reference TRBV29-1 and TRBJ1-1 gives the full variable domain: SAVISQKPSRDICQRGTSLTIQCQVDSQVTMMFWYRQQPGQSLTLIATANQGSEATYESGFVIDKFPISRPNLTFSTLTVSNMSPEDSSIYLCSVARGTGTEAFFGQGTRLTVV.

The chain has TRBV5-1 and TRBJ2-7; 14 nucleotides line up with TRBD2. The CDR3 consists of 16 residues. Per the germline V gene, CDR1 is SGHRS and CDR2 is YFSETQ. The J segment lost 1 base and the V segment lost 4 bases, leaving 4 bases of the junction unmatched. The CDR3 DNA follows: TGCGCCAGCAGCCCCGGGACTAGCGGGGGATCCTACGAGCAGTACTTC. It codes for CASSPGTSGGSYEQYF.

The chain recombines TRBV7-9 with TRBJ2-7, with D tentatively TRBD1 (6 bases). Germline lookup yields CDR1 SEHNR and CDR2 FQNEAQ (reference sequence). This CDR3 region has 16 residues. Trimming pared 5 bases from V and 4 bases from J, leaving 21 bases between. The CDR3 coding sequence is TGTGCCAGCAGCAACCAACCCCACACAGGGTGGTACGAGCAGTACTTC. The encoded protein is CASSNQPHTGWYEQYF.

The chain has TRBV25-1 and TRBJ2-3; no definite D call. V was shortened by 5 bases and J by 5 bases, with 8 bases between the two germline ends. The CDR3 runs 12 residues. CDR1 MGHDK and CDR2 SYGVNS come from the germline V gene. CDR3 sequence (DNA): TGTGCCAGCAGTAAGTCGAGAGATACGCAGTATTTT. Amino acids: CASSKSRDTQYF.

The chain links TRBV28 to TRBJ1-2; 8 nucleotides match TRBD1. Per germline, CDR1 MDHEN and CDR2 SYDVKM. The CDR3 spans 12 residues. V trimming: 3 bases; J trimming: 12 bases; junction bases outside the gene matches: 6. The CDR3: CASSLLQGAHTF. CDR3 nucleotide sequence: TGTGCCAGCAGTTTGCTCCAGGGGGCGCACACCTTC.

CDR3 region: CASRLSGGQAYEQYF. CDR3 coding DNA: TGTGCCAGCAGGTTAAGCGGGGGGCAAGCCTACGAGCAGTACTTC. This chain joins TRBV7-9 and TRBJ2-7; 9 bases are shared with TRBD2. The germline gives CDR1 SEHNR, CDR2 FQNEAQ (reference sequence). The CDR3 runs to 15 residues. V trimming: 6 bases; J trimming: 2 bases; junction bases outside the gene matches: 8.

The CDR3 DNA reads TGTGCCAGACGAGACAGGGATTCCTACGAGCAGTACTTC. It encodes CARRDRDSYEQYF. V usage is TRBV2 and J usage is TRBJ2-7; 7 nucleotides match TRBD1. This CDR3 is 13 amino acids long. Unmatched junction bases numbered 6, after V lost 9 bases and J lost 1 base. Germline-derived CDR1 and CDR2 are SNHLY and FYNNEI.

In nucleotides, the CDR3 is TGTGCCAGCAGCCCAGTAGGGGGGGGGTACACAGATACGCAGTATTTT. Translation gives CASSPVGGGYTDTQYF. The chain links TRBV7-9 to TRBJ2-3; D might be TRBD2 (7 bases). The CDR3 totals 16 residues. Trimming pared 5 bases from V and 2 bases from J, leaving 17 bases between. Germline V gives CDR1 SEHNR, CDR2 FQNEAQ (reference sequence).

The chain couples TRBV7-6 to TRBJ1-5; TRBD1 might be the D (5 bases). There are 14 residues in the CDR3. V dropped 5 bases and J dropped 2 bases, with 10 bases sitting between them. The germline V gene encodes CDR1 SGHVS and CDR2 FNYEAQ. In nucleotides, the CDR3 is TGTGCCAGCAGCCGGGGAGGGGGCAATCAGCCCCAGCATTTT. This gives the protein CASSRGGGNQPQHF.

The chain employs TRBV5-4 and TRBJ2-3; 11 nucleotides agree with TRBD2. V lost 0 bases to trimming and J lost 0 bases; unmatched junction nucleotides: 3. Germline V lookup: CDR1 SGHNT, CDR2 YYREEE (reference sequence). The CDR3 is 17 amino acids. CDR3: CASSLARLAGSTDTQYF. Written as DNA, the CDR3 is TGTGCCAGCAGCTTGGCCCGACTAGCGGGGAGCACAGATACGCAGTATTTT.

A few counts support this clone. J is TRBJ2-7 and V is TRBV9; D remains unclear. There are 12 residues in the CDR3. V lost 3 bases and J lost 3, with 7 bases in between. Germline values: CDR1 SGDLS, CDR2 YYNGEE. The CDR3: CASSGYSYEQYF. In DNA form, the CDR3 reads TGTGCCAGCAGCGGATATAGCTACGAGCAGTACTTC.

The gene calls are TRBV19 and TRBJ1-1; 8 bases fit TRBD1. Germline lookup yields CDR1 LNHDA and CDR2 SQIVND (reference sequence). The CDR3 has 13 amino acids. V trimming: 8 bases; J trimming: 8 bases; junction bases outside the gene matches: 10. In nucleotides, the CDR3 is TGTGCCAGTTCAGACAGGGGCACATTCGAAGCTTTCTTT. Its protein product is CASSDRGTFEAFF.

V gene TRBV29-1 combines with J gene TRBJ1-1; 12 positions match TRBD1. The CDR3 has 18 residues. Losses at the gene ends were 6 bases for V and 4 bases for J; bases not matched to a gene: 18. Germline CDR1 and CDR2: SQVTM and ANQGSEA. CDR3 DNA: TGCAGCGTCAGGGCAAGGGGGACAGGGGGCGCGGGCCTCACTGAAGCTTTCTTT. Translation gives CSVRARGTGGAGLTEAFF.